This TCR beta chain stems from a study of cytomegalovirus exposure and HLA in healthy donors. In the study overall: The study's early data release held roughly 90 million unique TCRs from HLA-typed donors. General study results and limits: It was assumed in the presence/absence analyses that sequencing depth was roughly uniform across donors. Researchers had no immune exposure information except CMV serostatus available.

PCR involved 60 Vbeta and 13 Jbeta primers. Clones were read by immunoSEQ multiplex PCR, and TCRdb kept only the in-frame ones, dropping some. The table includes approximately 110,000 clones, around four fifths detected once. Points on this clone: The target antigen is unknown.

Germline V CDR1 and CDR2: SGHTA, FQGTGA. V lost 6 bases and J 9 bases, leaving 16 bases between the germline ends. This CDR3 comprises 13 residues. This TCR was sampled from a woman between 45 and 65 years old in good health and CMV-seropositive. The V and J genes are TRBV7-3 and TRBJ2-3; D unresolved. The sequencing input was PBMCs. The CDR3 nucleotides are TGTGCCAGCAGTCCCGGCGGTCCCACGACGCAGTATTTT. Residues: CASSPGGPTTQYF. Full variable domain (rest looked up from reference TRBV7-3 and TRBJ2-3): GAGVSQTPSNKVTEKGKYVELRCDPISGHTALYWYRQSLGQGPEFLIYFQGTGAADDSGLPNDRFFAVRPEGSVSTLKIQRTERGDSAVYLCASSPGGPTTQYFGPGTRLTVL.